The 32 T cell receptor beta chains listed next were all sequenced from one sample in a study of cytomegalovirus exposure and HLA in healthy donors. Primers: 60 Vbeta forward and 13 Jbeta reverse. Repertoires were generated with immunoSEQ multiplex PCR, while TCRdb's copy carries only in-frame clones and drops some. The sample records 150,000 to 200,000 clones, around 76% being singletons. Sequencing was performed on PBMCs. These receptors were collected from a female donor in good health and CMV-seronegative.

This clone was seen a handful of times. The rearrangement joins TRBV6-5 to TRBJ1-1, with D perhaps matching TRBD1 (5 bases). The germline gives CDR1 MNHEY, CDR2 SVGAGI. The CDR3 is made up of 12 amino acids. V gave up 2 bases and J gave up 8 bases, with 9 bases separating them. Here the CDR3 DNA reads TGTGCCAGCAGTTACGAAAGGGGAGAAGCTTTCTTT. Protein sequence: CASSYERGEAFF.

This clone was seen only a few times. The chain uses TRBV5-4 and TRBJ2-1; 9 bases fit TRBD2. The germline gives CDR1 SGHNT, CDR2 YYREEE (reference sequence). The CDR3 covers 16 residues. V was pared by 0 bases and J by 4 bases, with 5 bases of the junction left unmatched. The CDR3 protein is CASSLDPSGTYNEQFF. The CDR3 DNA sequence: TGTGCCAGCAGCTTGGATCCTAGCGGGACATACAATGAGCAGTTCTTC.

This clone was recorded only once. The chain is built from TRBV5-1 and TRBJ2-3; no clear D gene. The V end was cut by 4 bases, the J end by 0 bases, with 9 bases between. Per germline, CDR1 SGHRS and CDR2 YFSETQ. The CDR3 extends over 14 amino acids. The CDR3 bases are TGCGCCAGCAGCGGGCATGCCAGCACAGATACGCAGTATTTT. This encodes CASSGHASTDTQYF.

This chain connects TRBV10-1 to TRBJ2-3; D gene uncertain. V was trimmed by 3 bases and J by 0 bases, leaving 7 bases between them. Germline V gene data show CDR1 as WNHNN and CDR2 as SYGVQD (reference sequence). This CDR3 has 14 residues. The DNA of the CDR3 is TGCGCCAGCAGTGATGGCACCAGCACAGATACGCAGTATTTT. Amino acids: CASSDGTSTDTQYF.

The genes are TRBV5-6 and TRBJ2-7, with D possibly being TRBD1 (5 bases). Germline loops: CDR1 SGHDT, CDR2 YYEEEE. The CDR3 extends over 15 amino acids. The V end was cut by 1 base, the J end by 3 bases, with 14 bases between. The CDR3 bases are TGTGCCAGCAGCTTGTTGTCAGGGTATCACTACGAGCAGTACTTC. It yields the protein CASSLLSGYHYEQYF.

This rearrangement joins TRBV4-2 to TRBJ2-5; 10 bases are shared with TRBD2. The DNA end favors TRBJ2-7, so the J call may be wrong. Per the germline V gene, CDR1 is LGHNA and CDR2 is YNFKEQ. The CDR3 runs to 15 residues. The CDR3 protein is CASSQGGLAIYEQYF. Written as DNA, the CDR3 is TGTGCCAGCAGCCAAGGGGGACTAGCGATCTACGAGCAGTACTTC.

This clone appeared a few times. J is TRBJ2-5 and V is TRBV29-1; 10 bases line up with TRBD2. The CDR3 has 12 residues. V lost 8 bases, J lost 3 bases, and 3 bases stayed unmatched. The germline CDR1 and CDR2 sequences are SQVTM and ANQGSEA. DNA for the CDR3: TGCAGCTCCCTAGCGGGGGAAGAGACCCAGTACTTC. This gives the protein CSSLAGEETQYF.

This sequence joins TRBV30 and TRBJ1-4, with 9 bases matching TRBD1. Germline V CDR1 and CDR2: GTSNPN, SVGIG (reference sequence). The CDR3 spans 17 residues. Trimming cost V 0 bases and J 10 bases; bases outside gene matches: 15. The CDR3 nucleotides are TGTGCCTGGAGTGTAAGGGGACAGGGAGTCTCTAGGGTAAAACTGTTTTTT. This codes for CAWSVRGQGVSRVKLFF.

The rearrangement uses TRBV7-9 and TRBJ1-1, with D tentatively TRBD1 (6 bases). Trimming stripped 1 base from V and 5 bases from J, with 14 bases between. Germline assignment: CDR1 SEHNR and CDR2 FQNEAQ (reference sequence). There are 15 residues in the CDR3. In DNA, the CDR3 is TGTGCCAGCAGCTTAGAAACAGGGATGGGGACTGAAGCTTTCTTT. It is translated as CASSLETGMGTEAFF. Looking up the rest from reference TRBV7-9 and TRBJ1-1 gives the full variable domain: DTGVSQNPRHKITKRGQNVTFRCDPISEHNRLYWYRQTLGQGPEFLTYFQNEAQLEKSRLLSDRFSAERPKGSFSTLEIQRTEQGDSAMYLCASSLETGMGTEAFFGQGTRLTVV.

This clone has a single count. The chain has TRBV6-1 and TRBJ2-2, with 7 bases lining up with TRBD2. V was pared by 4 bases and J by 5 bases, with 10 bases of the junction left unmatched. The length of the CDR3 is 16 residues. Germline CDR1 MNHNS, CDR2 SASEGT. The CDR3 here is CASSAARDYWTGELFF. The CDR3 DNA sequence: TGTGCCAGCAGTGCAGCCCGGGACTATTGGACCGGGGAGCTGTTTTTT.

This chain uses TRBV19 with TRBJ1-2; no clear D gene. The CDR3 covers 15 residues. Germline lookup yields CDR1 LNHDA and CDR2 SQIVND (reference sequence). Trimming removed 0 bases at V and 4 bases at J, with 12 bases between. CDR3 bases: TGTGCCAGTAGTATAGATCTCGAGCACCTCTATGGCTACACCTTC. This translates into CASSIDLEHLYGYTF.

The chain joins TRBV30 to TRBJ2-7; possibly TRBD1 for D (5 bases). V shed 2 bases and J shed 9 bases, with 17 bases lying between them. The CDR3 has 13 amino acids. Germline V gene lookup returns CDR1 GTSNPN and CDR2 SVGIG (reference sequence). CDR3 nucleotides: TGTGCCTGGAGTCAGACAGCCTCGTTATGGCAGTACTTC. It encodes CAWSQTASLWQYF.

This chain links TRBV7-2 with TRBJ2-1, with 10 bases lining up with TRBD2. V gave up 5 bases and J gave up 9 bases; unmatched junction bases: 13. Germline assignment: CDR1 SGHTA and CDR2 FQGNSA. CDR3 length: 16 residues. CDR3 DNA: TGTGCCAGCAGCCCCCGGGGAAGCGGGAGGGAGAGTGAGCAGTTCTTC. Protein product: CASSPRGSGRESEQFF.

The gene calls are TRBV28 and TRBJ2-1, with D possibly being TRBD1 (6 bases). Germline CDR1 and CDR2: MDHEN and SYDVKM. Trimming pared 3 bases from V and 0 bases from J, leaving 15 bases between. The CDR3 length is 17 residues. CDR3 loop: CASSLVRGSLSYNEQFF. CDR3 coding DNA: TGTGCCAGCAGTTTGGTGAGGGGGTCCCTCTCCTACAATGAGCAGTTCTTC.

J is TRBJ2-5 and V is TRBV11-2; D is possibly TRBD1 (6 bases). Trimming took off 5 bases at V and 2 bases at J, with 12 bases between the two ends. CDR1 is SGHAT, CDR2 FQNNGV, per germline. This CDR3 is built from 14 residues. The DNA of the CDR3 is TGTGCCAGCAGCCCACAGGGTGGGCAAGAGACCCAGTACTTC. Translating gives CASSPQGGQETQYF.

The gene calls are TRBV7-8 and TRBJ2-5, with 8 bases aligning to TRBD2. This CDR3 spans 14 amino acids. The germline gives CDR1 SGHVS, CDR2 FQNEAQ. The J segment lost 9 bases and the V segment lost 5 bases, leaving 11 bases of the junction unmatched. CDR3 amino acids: CASSENRGGGSQYF. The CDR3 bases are TGTGCCAGCAGCGAGAATCGGGGGGGTGGGTCCCAGTACTTC.

CDR3 amino acids: CASSLLDGRGDNVLTF. The CDR3 DNA is TGTGCCAGCAGCTTGTTGGACGGTAGGGGTGACAACGTCCTGACTTTC. The chain carries TRBV5-4 and TRBJ2-6, with D possibly matching TRBD1 (5 bases). The CDR3 consists of 16 residues. Trimming took off 1 base at V and 9 bases at J, with 17 bases between the two ends. The germline V gene has CDR1 SGHNT and CDR2 YYREEE (reference sequence).

The CDR3 region is CASISSGSPYEQYF. CDR3 in DNA: TGTGCCAGCATTAGTTCAGGTTCTCCCTACGAGCAGTACTTC. The V and J genes are TRBV6-5 and TRBJ2-7; D is uncertain. Germline values: CDR1 MNHEY, CDR2 SVGAGI. The CDR3 loop spans 14 amino acids. Trimming left V 7 bases short and J 2 bases short, with 15 bases between.

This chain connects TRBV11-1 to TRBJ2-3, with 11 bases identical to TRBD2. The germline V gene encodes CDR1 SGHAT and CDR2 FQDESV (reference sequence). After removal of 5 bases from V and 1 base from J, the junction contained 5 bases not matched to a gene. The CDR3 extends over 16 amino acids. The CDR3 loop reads CASSGSGRAGTDTQYF. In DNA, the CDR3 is TGTGCCAGCAGCGGTAGCGGGAGGGCCGGCACAGATACGCAGTATTTT.

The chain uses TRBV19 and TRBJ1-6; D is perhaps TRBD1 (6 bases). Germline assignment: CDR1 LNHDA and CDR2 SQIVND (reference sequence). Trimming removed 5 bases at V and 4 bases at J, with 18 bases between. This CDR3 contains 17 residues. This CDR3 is CASSPRTANLYNSPLHF. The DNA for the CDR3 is TGTGCCAGTAGTCCCCGGACAGCCAACTTATATAATTCACCCCTCCACTTT. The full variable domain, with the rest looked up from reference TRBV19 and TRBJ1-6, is DGGITQSPKYLFRKEGQNVTLSCEQNLNHDAMYWYRQDPGQGLRLIYYSQIVNDFQKGDIAEGYSVSREKKESFPLTVTSAQKNPTAFYLCASSPRTANLYNSPLHFGNGTRLTVT.

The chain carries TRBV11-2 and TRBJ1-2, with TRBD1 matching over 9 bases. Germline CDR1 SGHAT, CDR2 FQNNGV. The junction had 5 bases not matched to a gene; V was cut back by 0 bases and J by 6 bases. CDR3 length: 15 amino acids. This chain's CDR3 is CASSLDPGQGNGYTF. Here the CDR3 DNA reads TGTGCCAGCAGCTTAGATCCCGGACAGGGGAATGGCTACACCTTC.

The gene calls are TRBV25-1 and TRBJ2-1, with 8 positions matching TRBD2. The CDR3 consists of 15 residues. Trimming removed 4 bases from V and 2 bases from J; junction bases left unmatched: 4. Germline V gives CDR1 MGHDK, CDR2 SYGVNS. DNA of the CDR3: TGTGCCAGCAGTGGCCAGCGGGGGACCTACAATGAGCAGTTCTTC. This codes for CASSGQRGTYNEQFF.

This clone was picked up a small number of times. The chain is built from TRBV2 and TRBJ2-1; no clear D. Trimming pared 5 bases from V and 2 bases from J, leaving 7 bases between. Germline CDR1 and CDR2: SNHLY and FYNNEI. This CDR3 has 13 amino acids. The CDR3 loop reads CASSPSTYNEQFF. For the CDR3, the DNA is TGTGCCAGCAGTCCAAGCACCTACAATGAGCAGTTCTTC.

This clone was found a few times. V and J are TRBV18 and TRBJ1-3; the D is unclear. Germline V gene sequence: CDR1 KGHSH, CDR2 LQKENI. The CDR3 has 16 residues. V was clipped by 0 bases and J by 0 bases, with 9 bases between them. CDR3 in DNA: TGTGCCAGCTCACCACCGGCGGCCCTCTCTGGAAACACCATATATTTT. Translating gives CASSPPAALSGNTIYF.

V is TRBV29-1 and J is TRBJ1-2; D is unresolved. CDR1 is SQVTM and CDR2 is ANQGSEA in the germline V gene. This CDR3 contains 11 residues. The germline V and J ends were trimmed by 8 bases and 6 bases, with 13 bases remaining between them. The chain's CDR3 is CSSRIGDGYTF. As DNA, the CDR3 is TGCAGCAGCCGGATCGGGGATGGCTACACCTTC.

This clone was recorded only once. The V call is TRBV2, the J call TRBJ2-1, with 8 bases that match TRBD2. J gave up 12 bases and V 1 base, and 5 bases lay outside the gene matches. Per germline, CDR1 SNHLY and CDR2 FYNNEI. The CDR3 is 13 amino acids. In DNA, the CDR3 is TGTGCCAGCAGTGAAGATAGCGGGATCGGGCAGTTCTTC. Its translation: CASSEDSGIGQFF. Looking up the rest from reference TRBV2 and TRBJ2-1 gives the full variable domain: EPEVTQTPSHQVTQMGQEVILRCVPISNHLYFYWYRQILGQKVEFLVSFYNNEISEKSEIFDDQFSVERPDGSNFTLKIRSTKLEDSAMYFCASSEDSGIGQFFGPGTRLTVL.

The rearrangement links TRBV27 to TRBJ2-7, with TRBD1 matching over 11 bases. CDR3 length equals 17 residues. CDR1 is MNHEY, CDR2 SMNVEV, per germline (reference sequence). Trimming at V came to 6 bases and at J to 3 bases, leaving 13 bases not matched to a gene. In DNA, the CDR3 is TGTGCCAGCAGCTACGCCGGGACAGGGGGAGGATACTACGAGCAGTACTTC. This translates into CASSYAGTGGGYYEQYF.

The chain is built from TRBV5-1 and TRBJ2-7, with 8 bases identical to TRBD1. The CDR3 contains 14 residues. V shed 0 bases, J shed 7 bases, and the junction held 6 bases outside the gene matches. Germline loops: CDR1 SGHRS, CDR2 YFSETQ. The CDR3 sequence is CASSLGPTGGEQYF. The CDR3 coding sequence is TGCGCCAGCAGCTTGGGGCCCACAGGGGGAGAGCAGTACTTC.

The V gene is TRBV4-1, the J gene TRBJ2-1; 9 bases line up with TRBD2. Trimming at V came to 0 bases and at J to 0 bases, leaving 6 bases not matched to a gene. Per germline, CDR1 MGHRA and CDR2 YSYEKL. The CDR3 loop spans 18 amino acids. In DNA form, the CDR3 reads TGCGCCAGCAGCCAAGATCCATCTAGCGGGATCTCCTACAATGAGCAGTTCTTC. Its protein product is CASSQDPSSGISYNEQFF.

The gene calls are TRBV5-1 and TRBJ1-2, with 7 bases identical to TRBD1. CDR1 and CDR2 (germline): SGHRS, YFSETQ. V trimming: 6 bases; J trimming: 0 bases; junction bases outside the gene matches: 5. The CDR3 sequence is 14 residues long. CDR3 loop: CASNPTGSNYGYTF. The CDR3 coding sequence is TGCGCCAGCAACCCGACAGGGTCTAACTATGGCTACACCTTC.

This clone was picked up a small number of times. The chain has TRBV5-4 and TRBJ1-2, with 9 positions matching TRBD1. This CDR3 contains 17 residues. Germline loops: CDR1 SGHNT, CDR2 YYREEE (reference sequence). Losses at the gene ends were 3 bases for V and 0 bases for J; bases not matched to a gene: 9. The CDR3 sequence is CASSSPLGTGSNYGYTF. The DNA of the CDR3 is TGTGCCAGCAGCTCCCCCCTCGGGACAGGGTCTAACTATGGCTACACCTTC.

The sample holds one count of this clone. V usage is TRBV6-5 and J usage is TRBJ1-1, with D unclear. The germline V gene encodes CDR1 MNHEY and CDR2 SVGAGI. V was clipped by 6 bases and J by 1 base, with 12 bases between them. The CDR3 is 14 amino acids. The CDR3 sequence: CASRVNQANTEAFF. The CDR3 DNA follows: TGTGCCAGCAGGGTAAATCAGGCGAACACTGAAGCTTTCTTT.